The clone carrying this T cell receptor beta chain was counted a single time. Primers: 60 Vbeta forward and 13 Jbeta reverse. Measured with immunoSEQ multiplex PCR; TCRdb has only the in-frame clones, and not every one. Among over 150,000 clones listed, less than 85% were seen once. The data were obtained in a study of cytomegalovirus exposure and HLA in healthy donors. Germline CDR1 SNHLY, CDR2 FYNNEI. The CDR3 runs to 18 residues. The junction had 15 bases not matched to a gene; V was cut back by 5 bases and J by 6 bases. The TCR originated in a man aged 30-40 years in good health and CMV-seropositive. Sequencing was done on a sample of PBMCs. This chain connects TRBV2 to TRBJ2-5; TRBD2 aligns across 13 bases. DNA for the CDR3: TGTGCCAGCAGTCCCCAGTATTCACTAGCGGGAGGGCCAAAGACCCAGTACTTC. Translating it yields CASSPQYSLAGGPKTQYF.